The 27 T cell receptor beta chains below all came from one sample that was sequenced in a study of blood T cell repertoires in COVID-19. Clones were sequenced by immunoSEQ multiplex PCR, and TCRdb holds only the in-frame ones, with some missing. The table lists around 270,000 clones, about 80% of them singletons. Material for sequencing was peripheral blood. These receptors were collected from a person aged 65 to 85 with COVID-19, enrolled during active disease.

This clone has just one count. The gene calls are TRBV19 and TRBJ1-1; 7 nucleotides line up with TRBD1. V was pared by 6 bases and J by 1 base, with 5 bases of the junction left unmatched. The germline V gene encodes CDR1 LNHDA and CDR2 SQIVND (reference sequence). This CDR3 is 14 amino acids long. Written as DNA, the CDR3 is TGTGCCAGTAGCCGGGGGACAGCGAACACTGAAGCTTTCTTT. Translation: CASSRGTANTEAFF.

The CDR3 DNA reads as TGTGCCAGCAGCCAAGATGGGACAGGGTATCAGCCCCAGCATTTT. It yields the protein CASSQDGTGYQPQHF. The V and J genes are TRBV3-1 (or the pseudogene TRBV3-2) and TRBJ1-5; 9 nucleotides match TRBD1. The CDR3 runs to 15 residues. Trimming at V came to 0 bases and at J to 5 bases, leaving 2 bases not matched to a gene. Per the germline V gene, CDR1 is LGHDT and CDR2 is YNNKEL (reference sequence).

This chain links TRBV10-3 with TRBJ2-1, with 8 bases aligning to TRBD2. The CDR3 covers 15 residues. Germline CDR1 reads ENHRY; CDR2 reads SYGVKD. The V gene end was trimmed by 6 bases and the J gene end by 6 bases; junction bases not matched to a gene: 10. CDR3 loop: CAISYGTSTSNEQFF. CDR3 nucleotides: TGTGCCATCAGCTATGGGACTAGTACCTCCAATGAGCAGTTCTTC.

The rearrangement uses TRBV18 and TRBJ1-2; a weak D match, TRBD1 (5 bases). The V gene lost 5 bases and the J gene lost 7 bases, with 23 bases spanning the gap. CDR1 and CDR2 from the germline V gene are KGHSH and LQKENI. The CDR3 is 16 residues long. The CDR3 sequence is CASSAVQVEAPSGYTF. CDR3 DNA sequence: TGTGCCAGCTCAGCGGTACAGGTTGAGGCTCCGAGTGGCTACACCTTC.

The V gene is TRBV19, the J gene TRBJ1-4; D might be TRBD1 (5 bases). There are 15 residues in the CDR3. Germline-derived CDR1 and CDR2 are LNHDA and SQIVND (reference sequence). Trimming cost V 3 bases and J 8 bases, with 16 bases left between them. CDR3 sequence (DNA): TGTGCCAGTAGTATCTCGGGCAGGGTAGAGGAAAAACTGTTTTTT. Residues: CASSISGRVEEKLFF.

This clone came up a few times. CDR3 nucleotide sequence: TGTGCCAGCAGCGTATTTTCCAGCTCGGCGGATTCACCCCTCCACTTT. It is translated as CASSVFSSSADSPLHF. This rearrangement joins TRBV9 to TRBJ1-6; no firm D call. The CDR3 has 16 residues. Germline V gives CDR1 SGDLS, CDR2 YYNGEE. V lost 1 base and J 8 bases, leaving 16 bases between the germline ends.

The chain couples TRBV6-2 or TRBV6-3 to TRBJ1-2; a possible D gene is TRBD1 (6 bases). The germline V gene has CDR1 MNHEY and CDR2 SVGEGT. This CDR3 contains 13 residues. Trimming took 5 bases from V and 7 from J, leaving 14 bases between them. Here the CDR3 DNA reads TGTGCCAGCAGTCTTACAGGGATTAGTGGCTACACCTTC. Translation gives CASSLTGISGYTF.

The chain couples TRBV6-2 or TRBV6-3 to TRBJ1-2; D gene unclear. Germline V gene sequence: CDR1 MNHEY, CDR2 SVGEGT. The CDR3 spans 16 residues. The ends were cut back, 5 bases at V and 5 bases at J, with 21 bases in the middle. CDR3 amino acids: CASSPVALEFSYGYTF. CDR3 DNA sequence: TGTGCCAGCAGTCCGGTAGCTCTAGAGTTTTCTTATGGCTACACCTTC.

The CDR3, as DNA: TGCGCCAGCAGCCAAGATGGGGGGGGACAGGGAAGAAACATTCAGTACTTC. Its protein is CASSQDGGGQGRNIQYF. V gene TRBV4-3 combines with J gene TRBJ2-4, with TRBD1 matching over 9 bases. The CDR3 sequence is 17 residues long. Germline loops: CDR1 LGHNA, CDR2 YSLEER. V lost 0 bases to trimming and J lost 6 bases; unmatched junction nucleotides: 9.

The rearrangement links TRBV24-1 to TRBJ2-1, with 8 bases that match TRBD1. The germline CDR1 and CDR2 sequences are KGHDR and SFDVKD. Trimming at V came to 9 bases and at J to 6 bases, leaving 6 bases not matched to a gene. This CDR3 spans 13 amino acids. As DNA, the CDR3 is TGTGCCACCCGGGACAGGACCCTCAATGAGCAGTTCTTC. This gives the protein CATRDRTLNEQFF.

The chain recombines TRBV5-8 with TRBJ1-4; 7 nucleotides agree with TRBD1. Germline values: CDR1 SGHTS, CDR2 YDEGEE. After removal of 4 bases from V and 7 bases from J, the junction contained 7 bases not matched to a gene. This CDR3 spans 14 amino acids. The CDR3 bases are TGTGCCAGCAGCGACGACAGGGTGTCTGAAAAACTGTTTTTT. This codes for CASSDDRVSEKLFF.

The CDR3 sequence: CASSTQQGRETQYF. CDR3 coding DNA: TGTGCCAGTAGTACCCAACAGGGGAGGGAGACCCAGTACTTC. V gene TRBV19 combines with J gene TRBJ2-5; D is perhaps TRBD1 (7 bases). V was cut by 4 bases and J by 5 bases, with 14 bases left in between. This CDR3 has 14 amino acids. CDR1 is LNHDA, CDR2 SQIVND, per germline (reference sequence). Complete variable domain (other parts from reference TRBV19 and TRBJ2-5): DGGITQSPKYLFRKEGQNVTLSCEQNLNHDAMYWYRQDPGQGLRLIYYSQIVNDFQKGDIAEGYSVSREKKESFPLTVTSAQKNPTAFYLCASSTQQGRETQYFGPGTRLLVL.

The chain couples TRBV5-1 to TRBJ2-2; 9 bases fit TRBD1. This CDR3 spans 20 amino acids. Trimming took 0 bases from V and 4 from J; bases not matched to a gene: 16. Germline values: CDR1 SGHRS, CDR2 YFSETQ. In nucleotides, the CDR3 is TGCGCCAGCAGCTTGGAGGCTATTGGGGCACAGGGGGCCGGCACCGGGGAGCTGTTTTTT. The encoded protein is CASSLEAIGAQGAGTGELFF.

This clone has only a few counts. The chain recombines TRBV7-9 with TRBJ2-7; possible D gene TRBD1, 5 bases. Trimming removed 1 base at V and 0 bases at J, with 10 bases between. Germline assignment: CDR1 SEHNR and CDR2 FQNEAQ (reference sequence). The CDR3 contains 15 residues. This CDR3 is CASSLGHRISYEQYF. The CDR3 coding sequence is TGTGCCAGCAGCTTAGGACACAGGATCTCCTACGAGCAGTACTTC.

The chain has TRBV7-9 and TRBJ2-7; the D gene is possibly TRBD2 (7 bases). V was cut by 5 bases and J by 6 bases, with 23 bases left in between. The CDR3 is made up of 16 amino acids. In germline, CDR1 is SEHNR, CDR2 FQNEAQ (reference sequence). The DNA for the CDR3 is TGTGCCAGCAGCAATCGTCGGGGGGCCTTCTTTACCGAGCAGTACTTC. It yields the protein CASSNRRGAFFTEQYF. Looking up the rest from reference TRBV7-9 and TRBJ2-7 gives the full variable domain: DTGVSQNPRHKITKRGQNVTFRCDPISEHNRLYWYRQTLGQGPEFLTYFQNEAQLEKSRLLSDRFSAERPKGSFSTLEIQRTEQGDSAMYLCASSNRRGAFFTEQYFGPGTRLTVT.

Note on this clone: Within the sample, other DNA sequences also encode this same CDR3. This chain uses TRBV18 with TRBJ2-5; D gene uncertain. Germline V gene lookup returns CDR1 KGHSH and CDR2 LQKENI. V dropped 1 base and J dropped 5 bases, with 8 bases sitting between them. The CDR3 has 13 residues. The CDR3 sequence: CASSPLSQETQYF. CDR3 nucleotides: TGTGCCAGCTCACCACTGTCTCAGGAGACCCAGTACTTC.

In nucleotides, the CDR3 is TGCGCCAGCAGCTCCACTAGTTCGACTGAACTCAATGAGCAGTTCTTC. Amino acids: CASSSTSSTELNEQFF. The rearrangement joins TRBV5-1 to TRBJ2-1; weak D call: TRBD2 (5 bases). Germline CDR1 reads SGHRS; CDR2 reads YFSETQ. The CDR3 extends over 16 amino acids. V was cut by 3 bases and J by 6 bases, with 19 bases left in between.

V gene TRBV7-8 combines with J gene TRBJ1-3; D may be TRBD1 (5 bases). The CDR3 runs 16 residues. From germline, CDR1 is SGHVS and CDR2 FQNEAQ. V lost 5 bases to trimming and J lost 6 bases, with 20 bases between them. The CDR3 bases are TGTGCCAGCAGCCCGGGGCAGGGACGGGGGACAAACACCATATATTTT. Its protein is CASSPGQGRGTNTIYF.

This rearrangement joins TRBV19 to TRBJ2-2; D not certain. The CDR3 is made up of 13 amino acids. The germline CDR1 and CDR2 sequences are LNHDA and SQIVND (reference sequence). V was clipped by 7 bases and J by 4 bases, with 10 bases between them. This chain's CDR3 is CASTLSGTGELFF. The DNA for the CDR3 is TGTGCCAGTACCCTATCGGGCACCGGGGAGCTGTTTTTT.

The chain combines TRBV18 with TRBJ2-7; tentative D call: TRBD1 (6 bases). With 6 bases removed from V and 0 bases from J, the gap between germline ends came to 9 bases. The CDR3 extends over 13 amino acids. Germline-derived CDR1 and CDR2 are KGHSH and LQKENI. This CDR3 is CASSTGHSYEQYF. In nucleotides, the CDR3 is TGTGCCAGCTCGACGGGACACTCCTACGAGCAGTACTTC.

The V gene is TRBV5-3, the J gene TRBJ2-2; D may be TRBD2 (5 bases). TRBV5-3 is known as an ORF, though its function is uncertain. The length of the CDR3 is 14 residues. Trimming stripped 0 bases from V and 4 bases from J, with 7 bases between. This CDR3 is CARSLAGSTGELFF. As DNA, the CDR3 is TGTGCCAGAAGCTTGGCTGGGAGCACCGGGGAGCTGTTTTTT.

V is TRBV3-1 (or the pseudogene TRBV3-2) and J is TRBJ1-2; 7 positions agree with TRBD1. Germline values: CDR1 LGHDT, CDR2 YNNKEL (reference sequence). The ends lost 4 bases at V and 6 bases at J; junction bases unmatched: 2. The CDR3 extends over 12 amino acids. The CDR3 DNA is TGTGCCAGCAGCCCAACAGGGGATGGCTACACCTTC. It translates to CASSPTGDGYTF.

The chain joins TRBV6-5 to TRBJ1-5; 7 nucleotides align to TRBD1. CDR3 length: 14 residues. Germline lookup yields CDR1 MNHEY and CDR2 SVGAGI. V lost 6 bases and J lost 0; bases outside the gene matches: 2. The CDR3 reads CASRGDSSNQPQHF. CDR3 bases: TGTGCCAGCAGAGGGGACAGTAGCAATCAGCCCCAGCATTTT.

J is TRBJ2-7 and V is TRBV9; TRBD2 matches 10 bases. The CDR3 covers 16 residues. Germline-derived CDR1 and CDR2 are SGDLS and YYNGEE. The junction had 7 bases not matched to a gene; V was cut back by 1 base and J by 3 bases. CDR3 loop: CASSVSPTSGYYEQYF. CDR3 nucleotide sequence: TGTGCCAGCAGCGTAAGTCCGACTAGCGGGTACTACGAGCAGTACTTC. Using reference TRBV9 and TRBJ2-7 for the parts outside the CDR3, the full variable domain is DSGVTQTPKHLITATGQRVTLRCSPRSGDLSVYWYQQSLDQGLQFLIQYYNGEERAKGNILERFSAQQFPDLHSELNLSSLELGDSALYFCASSVSPTSGYYEQYFGPGTRLTVT.

The chain couples TRBV9 to TRBJ2-5; 10 bases map to TRBD2. Per germline, CDR1 SGDLS and CDR2 YYNGEE. V trimming: 0 bases; J trimming: 4 bases; junction bases outside the gene matches: 12. The CDR3 totals 18 residues. The CDR3 region is CASSVEASGSPGGETQYF. CDR3 nucleotide sequence: TGTGCCAGCAGCGTAGAGGCTAGCGGGAGCCCGGGAGGAGAGACCCAGTACTTC. Together with reference TRBV9 and TRBJ2-5, the CDR3 gives the full variable domain: DSGVTQTPKHLITATGQRVTLRCSPRSGDLSVYWYQQSLDQGLQFLIQYYNGEERAKGNILERFSAQQFPDLHSELNLSSLELGDSALYFCASSVEASGSPGGETQYFGPGTRLLVL.

The chain recombines TRBV6-2 or TRBV6-3 with TRBJ2-7; D is undetermined. The V gene lost 0 bases and the J gene lost 9 bases, with 9 bases spanning the gap. Germline assignment: CDR1 MNHEY and CDR2 SVGEGT. The length of the CDR3 is 12 residues. The CDR3 region has the DNA TGTGCCAGCAGTTACTCTTCGGGTGGGCAGTACTTC. This encodes CASSYSSGGQYF.

The J gene is TRBJ2-7, the V gene TRBV7-2, with 9 bases identical to TRBD1. The CDR3 has 14 residues. Germline loops: CDR1 SGHTA, CDR2 FQGNSA. After removal of 6 bases from V and 4 bases from J, the junction contained 7 bases not matched to a gene. CDR3 residues: CASRAAGTGYEQYF. In DNA, the CDR3 is TGTGCCAGCAGGGCAGCCGGGACAGGGTACGAGCAGTACTTC.